This TCR beta chain was sequenced during a study of TIL therapy for anti-PD-1-resistant metastatic lung cancer. The time point: pre-treatment sample, taken before nivolumab and TIL therapy. Germline loops: CDR1 SGHDN, CDR2 FVKESK. Trimming cost V 1 base and J 7 bases, with 13 bases left between them. There are 15 residues in the CDR3. This was the immunoSEQ v3 assay. Using immunoSEQ multiplex PCR, the repertoire was profiled, and TCRdb retains in-frame clones only, with some absent. The data contain about 14,000 clones, 86% of them singletons. The sample here was blood, taken at baseline. This chain uses TRBV14 with TRBJ2-2; TRBD2 is a possible D gene (6 bases). The sequence came from a person between 25 and 80 years old with non-small cell lung cancer. CDR3 protein: CASSQVLRGYGELFF. The CDR3, as DNA: TGTGCCAGCAGCCAAGTTTTGCGGGGATACGGGGAGCTGTTTTTT. Drawing the rest from reference TRBV14 and TRBJ2-2, the complete variable domain is EAGVTQFPSHSVIEKGQTVTLRCDPISGHDNLYWYRRVMGKEIKFLLHFVKESKQDESGMPNNRFLAERTGGTYSTLKVQPAELEDSGVYFCASSQVLRGYGELFFGEGSRLTVL.